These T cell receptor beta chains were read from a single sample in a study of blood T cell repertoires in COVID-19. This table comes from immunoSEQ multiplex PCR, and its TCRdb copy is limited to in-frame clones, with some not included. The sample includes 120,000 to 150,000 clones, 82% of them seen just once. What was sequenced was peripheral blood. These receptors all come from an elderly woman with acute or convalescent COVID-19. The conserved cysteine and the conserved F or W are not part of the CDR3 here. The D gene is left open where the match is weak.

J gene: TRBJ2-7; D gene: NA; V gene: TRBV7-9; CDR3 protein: ASSSATGTNYEQY
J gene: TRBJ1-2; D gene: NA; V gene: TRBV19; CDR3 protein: ASSIGRSNYGYT
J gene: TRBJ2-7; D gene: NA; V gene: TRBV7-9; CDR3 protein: ASSLGFLLDSSYEQY
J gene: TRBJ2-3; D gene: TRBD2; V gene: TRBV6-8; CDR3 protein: ASSYSSTSGEGTDTQY
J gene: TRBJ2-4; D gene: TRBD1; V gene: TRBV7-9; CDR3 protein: ASSYRDRWSSKNIQY
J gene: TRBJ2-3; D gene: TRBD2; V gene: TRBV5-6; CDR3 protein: ASSLEGEGLVSDTQY
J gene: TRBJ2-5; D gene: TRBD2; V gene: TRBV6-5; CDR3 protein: ASSFTSAQETQY
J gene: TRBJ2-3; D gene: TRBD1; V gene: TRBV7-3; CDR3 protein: ASSLYRGDTDTQY
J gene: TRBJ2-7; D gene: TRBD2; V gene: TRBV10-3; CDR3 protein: AISESWGIAGDYEQY
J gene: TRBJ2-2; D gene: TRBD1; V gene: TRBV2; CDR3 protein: ASSGGQGNVGGELF
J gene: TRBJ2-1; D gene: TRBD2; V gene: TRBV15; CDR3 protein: ATSRDKRGGHREQF
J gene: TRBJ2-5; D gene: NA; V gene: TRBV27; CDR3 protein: ASKLVWGVETQY
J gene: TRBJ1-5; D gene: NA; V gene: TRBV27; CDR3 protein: ASSLTVTGNQPQH
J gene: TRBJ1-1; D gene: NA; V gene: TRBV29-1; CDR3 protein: SVGGHETEAF
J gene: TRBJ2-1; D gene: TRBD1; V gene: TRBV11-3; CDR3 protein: ASSLGGQGYNEQF
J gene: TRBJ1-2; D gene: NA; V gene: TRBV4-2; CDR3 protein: ASSQVGGSNYGYT
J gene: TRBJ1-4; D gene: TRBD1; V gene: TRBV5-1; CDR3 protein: ASSFAAGQGLRARKLF
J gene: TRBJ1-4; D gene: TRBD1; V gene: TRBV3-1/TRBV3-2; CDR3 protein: ASSPRDRVFQGNEKLF
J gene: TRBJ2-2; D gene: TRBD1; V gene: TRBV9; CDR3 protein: ASSSNRGDTGELF
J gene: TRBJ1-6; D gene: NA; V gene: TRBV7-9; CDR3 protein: ASSLVQNSPLH
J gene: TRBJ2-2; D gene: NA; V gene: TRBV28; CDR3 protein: ASSTGLNTGELF
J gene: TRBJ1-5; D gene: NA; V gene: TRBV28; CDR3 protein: ASRQDNQPQH
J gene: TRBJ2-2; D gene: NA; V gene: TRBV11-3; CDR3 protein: ASSRTGTNTGELF
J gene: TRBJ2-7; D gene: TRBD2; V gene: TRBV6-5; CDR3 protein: ASTGLAGGHEQY
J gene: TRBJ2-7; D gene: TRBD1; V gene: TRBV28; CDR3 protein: ASSFYGRGFSYEQY
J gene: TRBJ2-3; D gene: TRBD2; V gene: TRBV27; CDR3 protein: ASSPTRGGPSTDTQY
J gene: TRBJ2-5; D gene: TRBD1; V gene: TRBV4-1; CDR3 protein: ASSQVDRGETQY
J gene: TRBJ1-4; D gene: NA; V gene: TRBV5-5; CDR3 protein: ASKFSLGRSSTNEKLF
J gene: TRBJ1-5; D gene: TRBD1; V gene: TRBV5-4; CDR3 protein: ASSFLLRDSYSNQPQH
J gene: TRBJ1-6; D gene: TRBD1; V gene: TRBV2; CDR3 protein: ASNQGALNNSPLH
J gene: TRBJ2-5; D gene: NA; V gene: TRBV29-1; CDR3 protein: SARAGQETQY
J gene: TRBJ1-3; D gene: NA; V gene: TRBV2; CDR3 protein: ASINRQFSGGNTIY
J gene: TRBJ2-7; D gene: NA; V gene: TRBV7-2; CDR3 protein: ASSPFGGGRSYEQY
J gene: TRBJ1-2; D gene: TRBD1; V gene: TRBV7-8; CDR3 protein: ASSSVRTGQHGYT
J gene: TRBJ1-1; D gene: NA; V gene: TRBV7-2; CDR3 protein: ASSLVSGVEAF
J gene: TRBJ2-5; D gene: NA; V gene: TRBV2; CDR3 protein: ASSDGRGRETQY
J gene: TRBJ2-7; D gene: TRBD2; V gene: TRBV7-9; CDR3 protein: ASSLTGGSSYEQY
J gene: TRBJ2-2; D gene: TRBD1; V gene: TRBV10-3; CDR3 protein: ATASGQGNTGELF
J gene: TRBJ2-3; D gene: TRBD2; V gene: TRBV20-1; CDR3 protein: SASQREGLSDTQY
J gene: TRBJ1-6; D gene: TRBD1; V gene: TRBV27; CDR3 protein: ASRQGLYNSPLH
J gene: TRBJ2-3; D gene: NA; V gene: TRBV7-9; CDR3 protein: ASSHRPLNYRGLTDTQY
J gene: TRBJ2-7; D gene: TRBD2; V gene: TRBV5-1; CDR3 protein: ASSLGTSDSYEQY
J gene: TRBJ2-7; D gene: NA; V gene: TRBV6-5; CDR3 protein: ASSLRQVSYEQY
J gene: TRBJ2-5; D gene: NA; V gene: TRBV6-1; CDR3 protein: ASSEQTWAMIRETQY
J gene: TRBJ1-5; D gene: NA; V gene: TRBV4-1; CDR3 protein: ASSRPRLRQPQH
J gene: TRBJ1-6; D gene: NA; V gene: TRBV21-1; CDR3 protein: ASSKEAGEPGESSYNSPLH
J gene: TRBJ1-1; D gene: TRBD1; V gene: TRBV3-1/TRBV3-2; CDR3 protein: ASSQGSYFGTGREAF
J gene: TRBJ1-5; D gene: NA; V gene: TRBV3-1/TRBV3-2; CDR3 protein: ASSQGREQPQH
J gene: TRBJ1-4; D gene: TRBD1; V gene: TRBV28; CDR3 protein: ASNPQLGQINEKLF
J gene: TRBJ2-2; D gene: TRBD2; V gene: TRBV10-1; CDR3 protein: ASRKSGRADTGELF
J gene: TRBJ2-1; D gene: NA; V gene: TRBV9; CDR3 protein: ASSVGSPGMVQF
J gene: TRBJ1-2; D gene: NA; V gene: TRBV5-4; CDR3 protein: ASSPTNYYGYT
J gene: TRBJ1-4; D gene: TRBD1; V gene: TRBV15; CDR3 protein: ATSRVPTGGLSKLF
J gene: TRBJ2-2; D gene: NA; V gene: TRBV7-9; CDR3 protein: ASSLVQNTGELF
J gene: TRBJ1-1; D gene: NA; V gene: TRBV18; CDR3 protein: ASSPRGPGNTEAF